Sequencing of this TCR beta chain was carried out in a study of T cells in Graves' hyperthyroidism and ophthalmopathy. Broader study findings: Blood samples included most of the expanded thyroid clonotypes exceeding 0.001. Ophthalmopathy prediction by the model preceded onset by a median about 6.5 months.

Concerning this clonotype: Its matching antigen is unknown. Germline is not matched at one junction end, which may reflect a read error.

Amplification targeted TCR beta CDR3 regions from RNA transcripts. With the HTBI primer set, the TCR CDR3 went through a first round of RT-PCR. TCRdb independently ran MiXCR on the multiplex PCR reads; one entry per CDR3 protein. The sample includes roughly 530,000 distinct CDR3 sequences, under 20% of them seen just once. This CDR3 is 15 amino acids long. Clinicians diagnosed patients from clinical symptoms, serum thyroxine and TRAb, thyroid ultrasound and orbital computed tomography. Source material for PBMCs was about 10 ml fresh peripheral blood. Sample: blood. The receptor was isolated from a woman aged 18-35 years with Graves' ophthalmopathy. The J gene is TRBJ1-3, the V gene TRBV12-3 or TRBV12-4, with D hard to call. The CDR3 coding sequence is TGTGCCAGCAGCTTAGAGGGTGGAGGTAGAAACACCATATATTTT. Encoded protein: CASSLEGGGRNTIYF.